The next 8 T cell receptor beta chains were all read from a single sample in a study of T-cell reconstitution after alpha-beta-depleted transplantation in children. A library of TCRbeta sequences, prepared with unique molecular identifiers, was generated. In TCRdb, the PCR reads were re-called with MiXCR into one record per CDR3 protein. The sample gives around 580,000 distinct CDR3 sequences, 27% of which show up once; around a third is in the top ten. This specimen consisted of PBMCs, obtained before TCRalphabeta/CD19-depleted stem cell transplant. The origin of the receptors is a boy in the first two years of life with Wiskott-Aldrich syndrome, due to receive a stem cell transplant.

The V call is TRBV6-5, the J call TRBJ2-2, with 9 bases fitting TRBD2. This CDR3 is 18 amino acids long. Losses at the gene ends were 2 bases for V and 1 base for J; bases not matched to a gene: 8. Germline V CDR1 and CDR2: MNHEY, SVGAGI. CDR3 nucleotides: TGTGCCAGCAGTTACAGTCTAGCGGGAAAAGGGAACACCGGGGAGCTGTTTTTT. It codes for CASSYSLAGKGNTGELFF.

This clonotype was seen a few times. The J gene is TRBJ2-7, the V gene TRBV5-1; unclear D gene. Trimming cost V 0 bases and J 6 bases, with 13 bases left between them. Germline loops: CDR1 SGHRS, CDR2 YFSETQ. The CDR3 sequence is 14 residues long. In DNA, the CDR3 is TGCGCCAGCAGCTTGGTGCAGATCGGTGGCGAGCAGTACTTC. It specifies CASSLVQIGGEQYF.

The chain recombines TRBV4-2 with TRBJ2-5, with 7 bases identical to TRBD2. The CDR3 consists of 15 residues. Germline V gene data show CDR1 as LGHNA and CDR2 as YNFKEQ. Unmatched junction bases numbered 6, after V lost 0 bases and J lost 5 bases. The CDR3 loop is CASSQDTRGGETQYF. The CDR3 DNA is TGTGCCAGCAGCCAAGATACTAGGGGAGGGGAGACCCAGTACTTC.

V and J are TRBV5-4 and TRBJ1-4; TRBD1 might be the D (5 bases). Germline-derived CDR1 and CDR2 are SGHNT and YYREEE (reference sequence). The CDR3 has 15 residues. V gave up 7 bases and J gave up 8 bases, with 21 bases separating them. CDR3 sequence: CASSMGGRESEKLFF. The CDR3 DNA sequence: TGTGCCAGCTCCATGGGGGGACGAGAGAGCGAAAAACTGTTTTTT. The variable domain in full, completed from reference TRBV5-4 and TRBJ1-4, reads ETGVTQSPTHLIKTRGQQVTLRCSSQSGHNTVSWYQQALGQGPQFIFQYYREEENGRGNFPPRFSGLQFPNYSSELNVNALELDDSALYLCASSMGGRESEKLFFGSGTQLSVL.

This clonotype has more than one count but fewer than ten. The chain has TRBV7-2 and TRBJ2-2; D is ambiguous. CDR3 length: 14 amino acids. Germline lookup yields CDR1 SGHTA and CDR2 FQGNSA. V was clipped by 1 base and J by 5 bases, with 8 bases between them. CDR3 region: CASSLEFRTGELFF. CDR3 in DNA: TGTGCCAGCAGCTTAGAGTTCAGGACCGGGGAGCTGTTTTTT.

The CDR3 DNA sequence: TGCGCCAGCAGCTTGCCCACCGGGGGCGGGAGTTTCGATACGCAGTATTTT. Translating gives CASSLPTGGGSFDTQYF. The chain has TRBV5-1 and TRBJ2-3, with D perhaps matching TRBD2 (7 bases). Germline V gene data show CDR1 as SGHRS and CDR2 as YFSETQ. This CDR3 has 17 residues. Trimming took off 1 base at V and 6 bases at J, with 21 bases between the two ends.

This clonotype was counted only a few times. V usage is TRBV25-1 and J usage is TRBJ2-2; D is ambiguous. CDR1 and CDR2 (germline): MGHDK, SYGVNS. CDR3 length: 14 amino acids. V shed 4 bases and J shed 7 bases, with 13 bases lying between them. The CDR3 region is CASSGVNPGGELFF. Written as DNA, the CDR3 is TGTGCCAGCAGTGGGGTCAATCCGGGCGGGGAGCTGTTTTTT.

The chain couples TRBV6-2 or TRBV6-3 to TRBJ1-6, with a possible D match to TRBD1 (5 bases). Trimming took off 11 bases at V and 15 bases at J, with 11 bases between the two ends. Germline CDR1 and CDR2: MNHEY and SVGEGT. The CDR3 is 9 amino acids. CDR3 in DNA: TGTGCCTCGGGGGATATCCTCCACTTT. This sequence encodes CASGDILHF.